This T cell receptor beta chain was profiled in a study of CD8+ T cells in alopecia areata. About the research overall: Donor skin was harvested from roughly 6-13-month-old C3H/HeJ mice with spontaneous alopecia and grafted onto roughly 7-10-week-old female C3H/HeJ recipients. Study-level results: Scalp lesions, especially in alopecia totalis/universalis, had higher clonality than normal scalp. Among the cells sequenced in scalp samples are also the resident alphabeta T cells of normal skin. Patients displayed less clarity in TCR sharing than mice, a finding possibly related to HLA.

As the sequencing template, cDNA was produced by extracting RNA and reverse transcribing it. Only in-frame clones appear in the TCRdb table, and some are missing; sequencing was by immunoSEQ multiplex PCR. The sample presents roughly 110,000 clones, none singletons. The CDR3 totals 14 residues. Trimming cost V 3 bases and J 1 base; bases outside gene matches: 2. Germline values: CDR1 NSHNY, CDR2 SYGAGN. A word on this clone: Its antigen is currently unknown. The gene names here belong to mouse. The CDR3 is cut off 4 residues early in the read; its end comes from the germline J gene.

The sample was lesional skin. This clonotype was obtained from a C3H/HeJ mouse with alopecia areata. The strain is characterized by the MHC haplotype H2-k. The chain is built from TRBV13-1 and TRBJ2-3, with 7 positions matching TRBD1. The CDR3 sequence is CASSADRGAETLYF. The CDR3 bases that were read are TGTGCCAGCAGTGCCGACAGGGGTGCAGAA.